This T cell receptor beta chain was retrieved from a study of PD-L1 blockade in urothelial cancer. Sequencing was performed with immunoSEQ multiplex PCR; in TCRdb, only in-frame clones are kept and a portion is missing. Among about 84,000 clones listed, more than 75% were seen once. From germline, CDR1 is SGHNT and CDR2 YYREEE (reference sequence). The CDR3 is 14 residues long. J was trimmed by 6 bases and V by 4 bases; bases with no gene match: 7. The sequence was collected from a man aged 65 to 79 with urothelial cancer. The material sequenced was PBMCs, taken around atezolizumab (anti-PD-L1) treatment. The gene calls are TRBV5-4 and TRBJ2-7; 10 nucleotides align to TRBD1. For the CDR3, the DNA is TGTGCCAGCAGCCGTACCGGGACAGGGGCCGAGCAGTACTTC. This sequence encodes CASSRTGTGAEQYF. Drawing the rest from reference TRBV5-4 and TRBJ2-7, the complete variable domain is ETGVTQSPTHLIKTRGQQVTLRCSSQSGHNTVSWYQQALGQGPQFIFQYYREEENGRGNFPPRFSGLQFPNYSSELNVNALELDDSALYLCASSRTGTGAEQYFGPGTRLTVT.